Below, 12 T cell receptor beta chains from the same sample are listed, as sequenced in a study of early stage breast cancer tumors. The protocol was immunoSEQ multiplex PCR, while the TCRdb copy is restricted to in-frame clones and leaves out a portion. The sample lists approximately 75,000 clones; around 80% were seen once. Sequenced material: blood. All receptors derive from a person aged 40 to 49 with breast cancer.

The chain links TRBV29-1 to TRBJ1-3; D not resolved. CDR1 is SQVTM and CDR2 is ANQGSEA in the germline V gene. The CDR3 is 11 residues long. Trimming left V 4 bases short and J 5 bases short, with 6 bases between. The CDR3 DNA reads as TGCAGCGTTGCGTTCAGAAACACCATATATTTT. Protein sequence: CSVAFRNTIYF.

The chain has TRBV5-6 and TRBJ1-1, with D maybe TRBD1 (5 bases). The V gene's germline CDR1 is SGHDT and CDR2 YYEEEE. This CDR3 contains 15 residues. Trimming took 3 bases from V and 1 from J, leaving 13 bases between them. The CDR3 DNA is TGTGCCAGCAGCTCGAGGGGCCACCAGAACACTGAAGCTTTCTTT. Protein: CASSSRGHQNTEAFF.

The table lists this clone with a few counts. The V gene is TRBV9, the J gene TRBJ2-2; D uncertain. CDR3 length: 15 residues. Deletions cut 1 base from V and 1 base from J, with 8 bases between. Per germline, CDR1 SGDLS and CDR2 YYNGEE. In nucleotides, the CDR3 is TGTGCCAGCAGCGTACGGGCCGGGAACACCGGGGAGCTGTTTTTT. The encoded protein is CASSVRAGNTGELFF.

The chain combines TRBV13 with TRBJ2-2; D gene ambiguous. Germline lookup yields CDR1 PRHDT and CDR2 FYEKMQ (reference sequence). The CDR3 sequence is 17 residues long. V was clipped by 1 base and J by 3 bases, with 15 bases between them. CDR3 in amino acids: CASSLVSRTDDTGELFF. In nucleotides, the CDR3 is TGTGCCAGCAGCTTAGTGTCTAGGACCGATGACACCGGGGAGCTGTTTTTT. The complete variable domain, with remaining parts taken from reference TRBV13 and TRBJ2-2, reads AAGVIQSPRHLIKEKRETATLKCYPIPRHDTVYWYQQGPGQDPQFLISFYEKMQSDKGSIPDRFSAQQFSDYHSELNMSSLELGDSALYFCASSLVSRTDDTGELFFGEGSRLTVL.

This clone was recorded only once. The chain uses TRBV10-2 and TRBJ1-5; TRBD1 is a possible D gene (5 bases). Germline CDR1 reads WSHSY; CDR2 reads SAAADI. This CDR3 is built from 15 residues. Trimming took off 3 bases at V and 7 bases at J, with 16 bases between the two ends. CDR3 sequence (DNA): TGCGCCAGCAGTGAAATTCCGGGGGGGTACCAGCCCCAGCATTTT. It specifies CASSEIPGGYQPQHF.

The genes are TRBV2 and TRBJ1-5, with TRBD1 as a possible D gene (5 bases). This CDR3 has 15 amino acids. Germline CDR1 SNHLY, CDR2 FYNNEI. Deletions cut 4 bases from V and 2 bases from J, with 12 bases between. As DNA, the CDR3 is TGTGCCAGCAGTGGAATGGGGCGCGGCAATCAGCCCCAGCATTTT. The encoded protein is CASSGMGRGNQPQHF.

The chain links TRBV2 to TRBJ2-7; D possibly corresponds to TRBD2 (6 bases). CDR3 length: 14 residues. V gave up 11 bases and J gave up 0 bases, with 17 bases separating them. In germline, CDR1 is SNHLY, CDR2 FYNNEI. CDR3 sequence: CACQSGRSSYEQYF. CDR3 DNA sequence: TGTGCCTGCCAGAGTGGGAGGAGCTCCTACGAGCAGTACTTC.

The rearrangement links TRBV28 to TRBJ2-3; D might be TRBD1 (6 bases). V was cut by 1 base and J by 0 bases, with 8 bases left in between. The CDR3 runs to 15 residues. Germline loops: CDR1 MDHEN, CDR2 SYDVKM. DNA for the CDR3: TGTGCCAGCAGTTTATACCAGGGGAGCACAGATACGCAGTATTTT. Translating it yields CASSLYQGSTDTQYF.

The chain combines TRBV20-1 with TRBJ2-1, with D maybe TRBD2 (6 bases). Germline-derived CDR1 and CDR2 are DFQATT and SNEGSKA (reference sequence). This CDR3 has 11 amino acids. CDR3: CSMTRVNEQFF. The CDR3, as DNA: TGCAGCATGACTAGAGTCAATGAGCAGTTCTTC.

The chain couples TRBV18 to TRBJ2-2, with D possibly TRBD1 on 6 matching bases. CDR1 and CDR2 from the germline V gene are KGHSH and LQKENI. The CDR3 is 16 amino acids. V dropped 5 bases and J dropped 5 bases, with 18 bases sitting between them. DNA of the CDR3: TGTGCCAGCTCAGACTCCAGGGGTGGCGGAACCGGGGAGCTGTTTTTT. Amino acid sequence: CASSDSRGGGTGELFF.

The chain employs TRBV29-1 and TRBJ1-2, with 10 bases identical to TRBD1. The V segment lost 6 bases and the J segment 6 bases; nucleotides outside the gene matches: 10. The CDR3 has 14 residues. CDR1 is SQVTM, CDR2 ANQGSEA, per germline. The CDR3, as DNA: TGCAGCGTAAAACGACAGGGGGCGCCTGATGGCTACACCTTC. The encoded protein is CSVKRQGAPDGYTF.

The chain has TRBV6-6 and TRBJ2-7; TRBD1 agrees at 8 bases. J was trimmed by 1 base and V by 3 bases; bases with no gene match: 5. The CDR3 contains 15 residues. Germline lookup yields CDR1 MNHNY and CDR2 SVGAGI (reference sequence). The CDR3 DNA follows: TGTGCCAGCAGTTATAACCGGGACAGGTCCTACGAGCAGTACTTC. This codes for CASSYNRDRSYEQYF.